This T cell receptor (beta chain) comes out of a study of T cells after yellow fever vaccination (dated by TCRdb to about 2019). Regarding the research as a whole: The SMART-Seq v4 Ultra Low Input RNA kit was used to prepare libraries from fractions with low cell numbers. To follow T-cell clones before and after both primary and booster YFV17D yellow fever vaccination, bulk TCR alpha and beta repertoires underwent longitudinal sequencing. Two healthy male donors made up the cohort, one aged 18 to 30 years and the other aged 30 to 39 years. Blood samples were taken at several timepoints before and after primary and secondary immunization, and bulk PBMC replicates and cell subsets were isolated. What the authors observed across the whole study: Computational filtering was required because FACS-sorted repertoires could contain abundant contaminating clonotypes from the bulk population. Only a couple of donors were included in the study, so the extent to which the findings can be generalized is limited. Most clones expanded after primary vaccination were re-detected after the booster (around 96% of CD4 and around 88% of CD8), suggesting broad memory maintenance. A small share of clonotypes occurred in both CD4 and CD8 compartments, likely arising from convergent recombination. The secondary T-cell response was weaker than the primary response but faster, peaking on day 5 instead of day 15.

Synthesis of TCR cDNA relied on 5'RACE template switching, a step that introduced a universal primer site along with unique molecular identifiers. Priming for cDNA synthesis came from both the TCR alpha and TCR beta constant segments. Library amplification involved two PCR steps, and the second step added sample barcodes and sequencing adapters. Libraries were sequenced on Illumina HiSeq 2500 (2x100 bp) or NovaSeq (2x150 bp). The authors' pipeline ran thus. MIGEC was used to demultiplex reads and collapse the reads into UMI consensus sequences, and MiXCR was used for V(D)J alignment. Vaccine-responding clonotypes were identified with edgeR using replicate PBMC samples, with FDR below 0.01 and a log2 fold change above 5 up to day 15 being required. Each bulk clonotype received a CD4 or CD8 identity based on whether the sequenced CD4 or CD8 repertoire contained that clonotype at higher abundance. The public sequencing data were trimmed at Q25 with fastp and processed into clonotypes with MiXCR by TCRdb, which kept only in-frame beta chains. Each CDR3 protein appears once, grouped with its most common genes and DNA. TCRdb, not the authors, supplied the V and J calls. The sample table contains a few hundred thousand distinct CDR3 sequences; only one count was recorded for approximately 13% of them. The ten largest clones take up approximately 0.49% of the sample.

Measured from the cysteine to the phenylalanine, the CDR3 is 13 residues long. The retained sequence is limited to the CDR3, 39 bases, with the frame set at the first base. At the junction V is shortened by 5 bases and J by 4 bases, with 12 bases in between. The germline V gene yields SQVTM for CDR1 and ANQGSEA for CDR2. According to the study, the label for this sample's treatment or condition signals: live attenuated yellow fever vaccine strain. A standard Ficoll-Paque protocol was used to isolate PBMCs from peripheral blood. CD4 and CD8 T-cell fractions were isolated with Dynabeads CD4 and CD8 positive selection kits. RNA was extracted with TriZol from bulk PBMCs, CD4 and CD8 fractions, and dextramer-positive and dextramer-negative fractions. Worth noting for this clonotype: Its recognized antigen is unknown. Per-nucleotide qualities are absent, and no much larger clonotype sits a single base away.

The TCR originated in a young man who received the YFV17D yellow fever vaccine. Sample: CD4+ T cells sorted from PBMCs, taken 45 days after the yellow fever booster vaccination. Here the chain combines TRBV29-1 and TRBJ2-1; perhaps TRBD2 is the D gene, with 6 bases matching. The DNA sequence is TGCAGCGTTACGCGGGATGCTTACAATGAGCAGTTCTTC. Translated, this is CSVTRDAYNEQFF.